This T cell receptor beta chain was identified in a study of shared clonotypes between healthy human individuals. Whole-study context: Three plates were used per donor for CD4 naive, three for CD4 memory, two for CD8 naive and one for CD8 memory.

The CDR3 length is 14 residues. Germline assignment: CDR1 GTSNPN and CDR2 SVGIG (reference sequence). Trimming shortened V by 5 bases and J by 5 bases, and 16 bases separated the two germline ends. This clone was observed a handful of times. Profiling relied on immunoSEQ multiplex PCR, and the TCRdb table lists in-frame clones only, not all of them. Counted here are roughly 570,000 clones, 98% occurring once; the ten biggest clones make up more than 0.3%. Naivety among CD8 cells was defined by CD45RO negativity and positive CCR7 selection, thereby excluding terminally differentiated effector memory CD45RA+ cells.

Sequences were obtained from naive CD8+ T cells sorted from blood. The sequence was collected from a man aged 25-40 years in good health. The rearrangement uses TRBV30 and TRBJ2-1; D call uncertain. CDR3 residues: CAWFRGRENNEQFF. The CDR3 DNA reads as TGTGCCTGGTTCCGAGGCCGCGAGAACAATGAGCAGTTCTTC.